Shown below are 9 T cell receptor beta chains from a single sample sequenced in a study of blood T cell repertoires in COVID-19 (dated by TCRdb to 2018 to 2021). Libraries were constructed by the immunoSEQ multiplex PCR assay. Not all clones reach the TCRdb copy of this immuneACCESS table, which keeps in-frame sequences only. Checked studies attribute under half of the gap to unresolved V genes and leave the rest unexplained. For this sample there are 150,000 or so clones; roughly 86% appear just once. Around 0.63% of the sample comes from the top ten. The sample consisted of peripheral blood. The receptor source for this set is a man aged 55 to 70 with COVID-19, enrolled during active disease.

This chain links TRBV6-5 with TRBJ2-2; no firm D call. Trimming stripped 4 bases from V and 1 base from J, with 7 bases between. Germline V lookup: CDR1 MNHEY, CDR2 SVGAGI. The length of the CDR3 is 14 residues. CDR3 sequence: CASSFTVNTGELFF. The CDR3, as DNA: TGTGCCAGCAGTTTCACAGTGAACACCGGGGAGCTGTTTTTT.

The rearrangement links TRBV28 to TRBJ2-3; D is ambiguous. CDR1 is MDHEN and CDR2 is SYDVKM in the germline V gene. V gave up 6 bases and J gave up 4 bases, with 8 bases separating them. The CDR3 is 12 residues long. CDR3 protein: CASRQPPDTQYF. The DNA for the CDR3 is TGTGCCAGCAGACAACCTCCAGATACGCAGTATTTT.

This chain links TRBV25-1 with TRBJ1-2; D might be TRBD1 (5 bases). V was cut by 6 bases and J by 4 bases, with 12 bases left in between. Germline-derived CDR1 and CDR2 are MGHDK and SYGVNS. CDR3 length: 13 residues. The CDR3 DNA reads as TGTGCCAGCAGCAGACAGCTTAGCTATGGCTACACCTTC. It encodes CASSRQLSYGYTF.

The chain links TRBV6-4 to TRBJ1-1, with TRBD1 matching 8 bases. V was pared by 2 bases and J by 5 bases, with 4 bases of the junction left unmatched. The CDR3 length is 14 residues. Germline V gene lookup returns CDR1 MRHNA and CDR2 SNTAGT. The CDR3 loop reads CASSDTGGSTEAFF. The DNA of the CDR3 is TGTGCCAGCAGTGACACAGGGGGAAGTACTGAAGCTTTCTTT.

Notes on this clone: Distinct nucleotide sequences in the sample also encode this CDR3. In nucleotides, the CDR3 is TGTGCCAGCAGTTTAGGACAGGGCTATGGCTACACCTTC. It specifies CASSLGQGYGYTF. The rearrangement joins TRBV12-3 or TRBV12-4 to TRBJ1-2, with 7 bases identical to TRBD1. CDR3 size: 13 residues. Unmatched junction bases numbered 0, after V lost 1 base and J lost 4 bases.

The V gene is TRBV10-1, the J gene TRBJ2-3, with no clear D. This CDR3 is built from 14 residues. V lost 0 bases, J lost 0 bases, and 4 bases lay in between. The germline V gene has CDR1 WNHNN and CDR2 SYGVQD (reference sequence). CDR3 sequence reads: CASSESESTDTQYF. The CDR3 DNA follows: TGCGCCAGCAGTGAGTCAGAGAGCACAGATACGCAGTATTTT.

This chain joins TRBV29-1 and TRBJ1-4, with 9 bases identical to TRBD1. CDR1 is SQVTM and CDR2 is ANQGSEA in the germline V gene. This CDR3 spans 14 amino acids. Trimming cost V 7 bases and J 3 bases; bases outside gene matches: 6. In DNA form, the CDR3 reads TGCAGCGGACTGGACAGGGGAGCTAATGAAAAACTGTTTTTT. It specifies CSGLDRGANEKLFF.

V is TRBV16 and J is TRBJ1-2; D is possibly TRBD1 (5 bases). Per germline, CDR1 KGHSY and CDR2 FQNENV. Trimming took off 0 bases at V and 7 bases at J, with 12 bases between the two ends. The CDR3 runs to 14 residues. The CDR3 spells CASSQSSRGSGYTF. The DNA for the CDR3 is TGTGCCAGCAGCCAATCATCACGGGGGAGTGGCTACACCTTC. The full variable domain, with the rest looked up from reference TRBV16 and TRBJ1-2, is GEEVAQTPKHLVRGEGQKAKLYCAPIKGHSYVFWYQQVLKNEFKFLISFQNENVFDETGMPKERFSAKCLPNSPCSLEIQATKLEDSAVYFCASSQSSRGSGYTFGSGTRLTVV.

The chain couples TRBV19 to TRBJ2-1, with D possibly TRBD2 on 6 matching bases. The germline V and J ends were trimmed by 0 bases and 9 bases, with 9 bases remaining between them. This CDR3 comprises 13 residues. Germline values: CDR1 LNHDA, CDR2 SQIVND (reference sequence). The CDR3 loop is CASSIDPAGEQFF. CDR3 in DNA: TGTGCCAGTAGTATAGACCCAGCGGGTGAGCAGTTCTTC.